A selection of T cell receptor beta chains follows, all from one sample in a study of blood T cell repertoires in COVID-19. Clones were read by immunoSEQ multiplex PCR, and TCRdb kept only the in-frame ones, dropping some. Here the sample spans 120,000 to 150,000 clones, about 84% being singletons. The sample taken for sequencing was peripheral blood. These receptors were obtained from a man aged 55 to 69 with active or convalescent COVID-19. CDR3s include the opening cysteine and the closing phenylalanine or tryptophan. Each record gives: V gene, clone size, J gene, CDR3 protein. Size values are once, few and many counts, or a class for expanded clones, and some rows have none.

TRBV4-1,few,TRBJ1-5,CASSQDGDRESGQPQHF
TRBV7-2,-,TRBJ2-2,CASSQLAGGTGELFF
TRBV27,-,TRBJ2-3,CASSFIGVAPYSTDTQYF
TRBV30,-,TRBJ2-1,CAWTSGRASGNEQFF
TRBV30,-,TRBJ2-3,CAWSEGHKEGGTDTQYF
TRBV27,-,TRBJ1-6,CASSYRRGNSPLHF
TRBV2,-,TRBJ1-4,CASSEARTGGIREKLFF
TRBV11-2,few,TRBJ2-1,CASSRSGTSGKEFF
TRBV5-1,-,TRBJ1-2,CASSRDRTYGYTF
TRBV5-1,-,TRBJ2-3,CASSGGSLRDTDTQYF
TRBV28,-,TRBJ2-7,CASSLPLAGSYEQYF
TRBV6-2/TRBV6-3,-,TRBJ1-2,CASSSARQGNYGYTF
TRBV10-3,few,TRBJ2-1,CAISEPRAGGNQFF
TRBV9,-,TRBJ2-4,CASSVDYSQNIQYF
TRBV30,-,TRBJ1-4,CAWRDSFNEKLFF
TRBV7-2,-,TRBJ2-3,CASSPGTGYTDTQYF
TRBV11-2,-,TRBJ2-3,CASSSGLTQYF
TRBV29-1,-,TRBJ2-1,CSVEDGKGASDEQFF